The 14 T cell receptor beta chains listed next were all sequenced from one sample in a study of blood T cell repertoires in COVID-19. The protocol was immunoSEQ multiplex PCR, while the TCRdb copy is restricted to in-frame clones and leaves out a portion. This sample yields approximately 470,000 clones, of which roughly 85% are seen a single time; 3% to 4% belongs to the top ten. Sequencing was carried out using peripheral blood. These receptors originate from a human donor in a cohort sampled during active COVID-19.

In this sample, this clone turned up a few times. The chain joins TRBV19 to TRBJ1-1, with 8 bases lining up with TRBD1. The germline CDR1 and CDR2 sequences are LNHDA and SQIVND (reference sequence). V trimming: 4 bases; J trimming: 0 bases; junction bases outside the gene matches: 1. The CDR3 loop spans 14 amino acids. The CDR3 protein is CASSRQGLNTEAFF. The CDR3 nucleotides are TGTGCCAGTAGTAGACAGGGGTTGAACACTGAAGCTTTCTTT.

The V gene is TRBV7-3, the J gene TRBJ1-5; D not certain. CDR3 length: 15 amino acids. Trimming removed 6 bases from V and 4 bases from J, with 16 bases in between. Germline V gene data show CDR1 as SGHTA and CDR2 as FQGTGA. The CDR3 nucleotides are TGTGCCAGCAGGGCTCACCGGAGATGTAATCAGCCCCAGCATTTT. This codes for CASRAHRRCNQPQHF.

J is TRBJ1-1 and V is TRBV19, with 9 bases aligning to TRBD1. Germline values: CDR1 LNHDA, CDR2 SQIVND (reference sequence). The CDR3 runs to 17 residues. V was clipped by 4 bases and J by 1 base; unmatched bases: 10. The CDR3 nucleotides read TGTGCCAGTAGTAAACCGGGACAGGGATGGCCGAACACTGAAGCTTTCTTT. It is translated as CASSKPGQGWPNTEAFF.

The gene calls are TRBV30 and TRBJ2-1; the match to TRBD1 covers 10 bases. This CDR3 contains 14 residues. Looked up from germline, CDR1 is GTSNPN and CDR2 is SVGIG (reference sequence). V lost 4 bases to trimming and J lost 4 bases; unmatched junction nucleotides: 4. The chain's CDR3 is CAWIRQGAYNEQFF. The DNA for the CDR3 is TGTGCCTGGATACGACAGGGGGCGTACAATGAGCAGTTCTTC.

This sequence joins TRBV25-1 and TRBJ2-1; 10 nucleotides line up with TRBD2. The CDR3 is made up of 15 amino acids. Losses at the gene ends were 4 bases for V and 9 bases for J; bases not matched to a gene: 9. CDR1 MGHDK and CDR2 SYGVNS come from the germline V gene. The CDR3 loop reads CASSVELAGDGEQFF. In DNA form, the CDR3 reads TGTGCCAGCAGTGTTGAGCTAGCGGGAGACGGTGAGCAGTTCTTC.

This clone was detected once. The V gene is TRBV4-2, the J gene TRBJ1-2; TRBD1 agrees at 8 bases. The CDR3 length is 15 residues. In germline, CDR1 is LGHNA, CDR2 YNFKEQ. J was trimmed by 5 bases and V by 4 bases; bases with no gene match: 9. CDR3 nucleotides: TGTGCCAGCAGCCTCAACACTGACAGGGGTTATGGCTACACCTTC. Amino acid sequence: CASSLNTDRGYGYTF.

The chain employs TRBV15 and TRBJ1-2, with a weak D call TRBD1 (6 bases). This CDR3 spans 14 amino acids. Germline V CDR1 and CDR2: LNHNV, YYDKDF (reference sequence). V was trimmed by 1 base and J by 4 bases, leaving 10 bases between them. The CDR3 here is CATSRGQVTYGYTF. For the CDR3, the DNA is TGTGCCACCAGCAGAGGACAGGTCACCTATGGCTACACCTTC.

This chain links TRBV5-6 with TRBJ1-6; 8 bases line up with TRBD1. After removal of 3 bases from V and 9 bases from J, the junction contained 2 bases not matched to a gene. This CDR3 has 13 residues. Germline V CDR1 and CDR2: SGHDT, YYEEEE. The CDR3 sequence is CASSSDRVSPLHF. The CDR3 coding sequence is TGTGCCAGCAGCTCGGACAGGGTTTCACCCCTCCACTTT.

The gene calls are TRBV2 and TRBJ2-7; TRBD1 agrees at 8 bases. The CDR3 consists of 16 residues. Trimming took 8 bases from V and 0 from J; bases not matched to a gene: 12. Germline CDR1 is SNHLY and CDR2 is FYNNEI. As DNA, the CDR3 is TGTGCCAGCTCCAGGGGGACAGGCGACAGCTCCTACGAGCAGTACTTC. Translated: CASSRGTGDSSYEQYF.

The chain recombines TRBV18 with TRBJ2-7; TRBD1 matches at 7 bases. The germline gives CDR1 KGHSH, CDR2 LQKENI. V lost 4 bases to trimming and J lost 8 bases; unmatched junction nucleotides: 11. This CDR3 spans 14 amino acids. The CDR3 sequence: CASSLERGQVKQYF. CDR3 bases: TGTGCCAGCTCACTCGAGAGGGGGCAAGTGAAGCAGTACTTC.

This chain links TRBV9 with TRBJ2-3; no clear D. The CDR3 is 12 amino acids. Germline values: CDR1 SGDLS, CDR2 YYNGEE. V lost 4 bases to trimming and J lost 3 bases, with 6 bases between them. For the CDR3, the DNA is TGTGCCAGCAGCCCAGTTACAGATACGCAGTATTTT. Residues: CASSPVTDTQYF.

The chain combines TRBV6-1 with TRBJ1-3, with D unclear. Germline values: CDR1 MNHNS, CDR2 SASEGT. The germline V and J ends were trimmed by 1 base and 3 bases, with 7 bases remaining between them. This CDR3 comprises 14 residues. CDR3 sequence (DNA): TGTGCCAGCAGTGAAGTGGGCTTTGGAAACACCATATATTTT. This gives the protein CASSEVGFGNTIYF.

The CDR3 nucleotides read TGTGCCACCAGTGATTCACAACGGACAGCAGATGGCTACACCTTC. It yields the protein CATSDSQRTADGYTF. The chain recombines TRBV24-1 with TRBJ1-2; D may be TRBD1 (6 bases). This CDR3 has 15 residues. From germline, CDR1 is KGHDR and CDR2 SFDVKD. Trimming shortened V by 2 bases and J by 6 bases, and 15 bases separated the two germline ends.

This sequence joins TRBV16 and TRBJ1-1; D may be TRBD1 (5 bases). The CDR3 covers 14 residues. Germline V gives CDR1 KGHSY, CDR2 FQNENV. Trimming removed 7 bases at V and 8 bases at J, with 20 bases between. The CDR3 sequence: CASTPPGGKYEAFF. CDR3 DNA sequence: TGTGCCAGCACCCCGCCCGGGGGTAAATACGAAGCTTTCTTT.